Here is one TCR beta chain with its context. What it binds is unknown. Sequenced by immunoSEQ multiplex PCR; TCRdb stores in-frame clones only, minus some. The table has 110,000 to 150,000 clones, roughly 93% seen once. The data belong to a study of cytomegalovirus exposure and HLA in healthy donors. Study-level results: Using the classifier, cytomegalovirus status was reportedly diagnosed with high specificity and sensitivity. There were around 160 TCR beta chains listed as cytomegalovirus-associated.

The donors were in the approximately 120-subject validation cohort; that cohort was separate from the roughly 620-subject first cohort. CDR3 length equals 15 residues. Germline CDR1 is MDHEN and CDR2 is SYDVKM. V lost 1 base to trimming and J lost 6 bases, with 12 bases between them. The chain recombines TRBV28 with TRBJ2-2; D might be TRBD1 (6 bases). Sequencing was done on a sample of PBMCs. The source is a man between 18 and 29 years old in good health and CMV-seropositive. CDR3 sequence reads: CASSLLTGLSGELFF. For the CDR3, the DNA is TGTGCCAGCAGTTTATTAACAGGGTTATCCGGGGAGCTGTTTTTT.